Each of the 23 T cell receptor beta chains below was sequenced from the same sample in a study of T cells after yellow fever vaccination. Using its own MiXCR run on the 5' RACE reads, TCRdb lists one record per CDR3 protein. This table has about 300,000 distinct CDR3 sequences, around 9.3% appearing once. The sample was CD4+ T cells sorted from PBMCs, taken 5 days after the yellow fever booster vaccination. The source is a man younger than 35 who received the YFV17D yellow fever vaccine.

Here the CDR3 reads CASSLDFSNTEAFF. DNA of the CDR3: TGTGCCAGCAGCTTGGATTTTTCGAACACTGAAGCTTTCTTT. The chain has TRBV7-2 and TRBJ1-1; D gene ambiguous. V lost 3 bases and J lost 1, with 9 bases in between. Germline values: CDR1 SGHTA, CDR2 FQGNSA. The CDR3 is 14 amino acids.

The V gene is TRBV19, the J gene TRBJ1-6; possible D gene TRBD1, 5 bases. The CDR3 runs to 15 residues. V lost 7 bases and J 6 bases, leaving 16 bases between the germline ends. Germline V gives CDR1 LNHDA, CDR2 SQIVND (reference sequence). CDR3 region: CASTKVGGTNSPLHF. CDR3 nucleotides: TGTGCCAGTACAAAGGTGGGGGGTACTAATTCACCCCTCCACTTT.

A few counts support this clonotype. CDR3 coding DNA: TGCGCCAGTAATCGCCAGGGTTCGGATACGCAGTATTTT. Amino acids: CASNRQGSDTQYF. The chain recombines TRBV5-1 with TRBJ2-3; maybe TRBD1 (5 bases). The CDR3 covers 13 residues. Germline-derived CDR1 and CDR2 are SGHRS and YFSETQ. Deletions cut 8 bases from V and 6 bases from J, with 16 bases between.

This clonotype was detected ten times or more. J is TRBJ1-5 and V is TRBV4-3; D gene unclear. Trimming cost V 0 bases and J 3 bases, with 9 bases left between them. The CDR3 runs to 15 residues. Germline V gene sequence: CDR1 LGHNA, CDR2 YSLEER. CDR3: CASSQDPTINQPQHF. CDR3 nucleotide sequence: TGCGCCAGCAGCCAAGATCCCACGATCAATCAGCCCCAGCATTTT.

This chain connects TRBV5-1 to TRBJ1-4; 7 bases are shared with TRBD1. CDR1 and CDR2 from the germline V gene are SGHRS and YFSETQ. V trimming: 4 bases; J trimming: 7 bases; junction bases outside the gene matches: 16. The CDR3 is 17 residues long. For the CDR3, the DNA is TGCGCCAGCAGCCCCCAGGGACGAGGGGGCGCGGGTGAAAAACTGTTTTTT. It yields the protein CASSPQGRGGAGEKLFF. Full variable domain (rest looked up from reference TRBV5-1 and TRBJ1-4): KAGVTQTPRYLIKTRGQQVTLSCSPISGHRSVSWYQQTPGQGLQFLFEYFSETQRNKGNFPGRFSGRQFSNSRSEMNVSTLELGDSALYLCASSPQGRGGAGEKLFFGSGTQLSVL.

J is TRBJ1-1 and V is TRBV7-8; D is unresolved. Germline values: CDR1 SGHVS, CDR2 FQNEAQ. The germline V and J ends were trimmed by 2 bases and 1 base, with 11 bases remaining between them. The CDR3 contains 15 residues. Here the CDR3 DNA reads TGTGCCAGCAGCTTATACGACGGACCGAACACTGAAGCTTTCTTT. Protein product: CASSLYDGPNTEAFF.

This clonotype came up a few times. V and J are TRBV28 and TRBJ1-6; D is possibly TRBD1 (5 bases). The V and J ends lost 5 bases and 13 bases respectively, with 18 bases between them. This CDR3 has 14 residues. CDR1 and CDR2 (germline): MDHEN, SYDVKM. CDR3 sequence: CASSLQGTIRPLHF. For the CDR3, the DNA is TGTGCCAGCAGTCTACAAGGGACTATCAGGCCCCTCCACTTT.

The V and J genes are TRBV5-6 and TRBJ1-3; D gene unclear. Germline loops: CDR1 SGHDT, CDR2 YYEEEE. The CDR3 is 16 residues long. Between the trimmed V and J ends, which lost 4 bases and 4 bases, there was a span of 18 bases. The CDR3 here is CASSRADGWRGNTIYF. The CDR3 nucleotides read TGTGCCAGCAGCCGGGCGGACGGATGGAGAGGAAACACCATATATTTT.

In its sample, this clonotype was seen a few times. CDR3 protein: CASSLGGVNSYEQYF. The CDR3 DNA reads as TGCGCCAGCAGCTTGGGTGGGGTTAATTCCTACGAGCAGTACTTC. The chain joins TRBV5-1 to TRBJ2-7, with D hard to call. Germline loops: CDR1 SGHRS, CDR2 YFSETQ. This CDR3 contains 15 residues. The V end lost 0 bases, the J end lost 1 base, and 11 bases lay between the germline ends.

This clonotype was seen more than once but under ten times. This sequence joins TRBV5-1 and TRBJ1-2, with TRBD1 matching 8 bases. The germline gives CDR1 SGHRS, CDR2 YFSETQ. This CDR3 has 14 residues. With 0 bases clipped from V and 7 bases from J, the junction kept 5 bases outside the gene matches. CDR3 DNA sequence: TGCGCCAGCAGCTTGGGACAGGGGCTGAGTGGCTACACCTTC. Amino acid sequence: CASSLGQGLSGYTF.

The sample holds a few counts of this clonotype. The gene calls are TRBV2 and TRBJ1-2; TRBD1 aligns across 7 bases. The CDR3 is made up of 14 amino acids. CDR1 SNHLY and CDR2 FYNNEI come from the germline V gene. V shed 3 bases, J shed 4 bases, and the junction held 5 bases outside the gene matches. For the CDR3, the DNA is TGTGCCAGCAGTGAGGGACAGATACGCTATGGCTACACCTTC. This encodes CASSEGQIRYGYTF.

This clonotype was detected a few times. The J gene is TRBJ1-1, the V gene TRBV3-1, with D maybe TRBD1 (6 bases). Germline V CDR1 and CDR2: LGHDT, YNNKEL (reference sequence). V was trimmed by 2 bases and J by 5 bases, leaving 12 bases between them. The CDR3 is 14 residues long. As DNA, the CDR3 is TGTGCCAGCAGCCAAAACAGGGAGGGGACTGAAGCTTTCTTT. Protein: CASSQNREGTEAFF. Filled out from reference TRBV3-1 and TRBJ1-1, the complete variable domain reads DTAVSQTPKYLVTQMGNDKSIKCEQNLGHDTMYWYKQDSKKFLKIMFSYNNKELIINETVPNRFSPKSPDKAHLNLHINSLELGDSAVYFCASSQNREGTEAFFGQGTRLTVV.

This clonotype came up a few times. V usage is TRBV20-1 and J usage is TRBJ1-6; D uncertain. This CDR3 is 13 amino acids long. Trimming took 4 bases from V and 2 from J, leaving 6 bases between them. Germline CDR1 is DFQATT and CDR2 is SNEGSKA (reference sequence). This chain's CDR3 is CSATRTYNSPLHF. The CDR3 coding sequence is TGCAGTGCTACCCGCACCTATAATTCACCCCTCCACTTT.

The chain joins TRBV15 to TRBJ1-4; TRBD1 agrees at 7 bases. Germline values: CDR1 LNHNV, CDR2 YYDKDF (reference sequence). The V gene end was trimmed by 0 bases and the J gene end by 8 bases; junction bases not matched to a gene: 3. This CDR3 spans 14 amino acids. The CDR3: CATSRDKGQEKLFF. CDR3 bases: TGTGCCACCAGCAGAGATAAGGGACAGGAAAAACTGTTTTTT. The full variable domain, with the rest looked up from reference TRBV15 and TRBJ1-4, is DAMVIQNPRYQVTQFGKPVTLSCSQTLNHNVMYWYQQKSSQAPKLLFHYYDKDFNNEADTPDNFQSRRPNTSFCFLDIRSPGLGDTAMYLCATSRDKGQEKLFFGSGTQLSVL.

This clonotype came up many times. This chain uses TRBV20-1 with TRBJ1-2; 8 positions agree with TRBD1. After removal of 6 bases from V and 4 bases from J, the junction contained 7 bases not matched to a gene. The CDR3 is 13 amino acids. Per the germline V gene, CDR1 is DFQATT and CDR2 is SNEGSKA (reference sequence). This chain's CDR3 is CSALNRGGYGYTF. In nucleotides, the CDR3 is TGCAGTGCCCTCAACAGGGGGGGCTATGGCTACACCTTC.

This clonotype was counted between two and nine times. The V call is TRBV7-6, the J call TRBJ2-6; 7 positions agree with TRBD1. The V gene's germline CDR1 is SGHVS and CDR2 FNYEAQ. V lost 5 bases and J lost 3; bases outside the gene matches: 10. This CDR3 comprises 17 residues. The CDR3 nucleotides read TGTGCCAGCAGCCCGGTGTATAGGGGGCTTGGGGCCAACGTCCTGACTTTC. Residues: CASSPVYRGLGANVLTF.

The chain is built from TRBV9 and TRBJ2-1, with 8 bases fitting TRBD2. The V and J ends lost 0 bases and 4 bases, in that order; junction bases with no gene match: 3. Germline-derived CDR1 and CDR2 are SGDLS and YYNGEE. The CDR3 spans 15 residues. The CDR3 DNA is TGTGCCAGCAGCGTAGCTACGGGGGGGTACAATGAGCAGTTCTTC. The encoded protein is CASSVATGGYNEQFF.

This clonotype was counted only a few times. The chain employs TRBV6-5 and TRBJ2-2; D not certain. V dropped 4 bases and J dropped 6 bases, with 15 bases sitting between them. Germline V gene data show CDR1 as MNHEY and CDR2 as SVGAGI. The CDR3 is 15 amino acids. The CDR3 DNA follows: TGTGCCAGCAGTTGGGTACATAGACGTGCCGGGGAGCTGTTTTTT. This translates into CASSWVHRRAGELFF.

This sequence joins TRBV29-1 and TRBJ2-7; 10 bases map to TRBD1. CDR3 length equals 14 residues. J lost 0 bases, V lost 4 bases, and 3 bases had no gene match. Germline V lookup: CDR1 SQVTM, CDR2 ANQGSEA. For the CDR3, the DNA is TGCAGCGTTGCGGACAGGGGGAGCTCCTACGAGCAGTACTTC. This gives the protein CSVADRGSSYEQYF.

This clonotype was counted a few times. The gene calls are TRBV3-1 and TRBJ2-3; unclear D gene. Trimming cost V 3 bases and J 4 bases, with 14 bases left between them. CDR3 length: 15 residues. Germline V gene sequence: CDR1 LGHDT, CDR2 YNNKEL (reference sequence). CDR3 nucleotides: TGTGCCAGCAGCCAGGGCACCATCAGACCAGATACGCAGTATTTT. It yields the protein CASSQGTIRPDTQYF.

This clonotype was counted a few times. The CDR3 loop is CASSSLQGSINEQFF. The CDR3 DNA sequence: TGCGCCAGCAGCTCTCTACAGGGTTCCATAAATGAGCAGTTCTTC. This sequence joins TRBV5-1 and TRBJ2-1; possibly TRBD1 for D (6 bases). The germline V and J ends were trimmed by 3 bases and 7 bases, with 17 bases remaining between them. The CDR3 extends over 15 amino acids. The germline V gene has CDR1 SGHRS and CDR2 YFSETQ.

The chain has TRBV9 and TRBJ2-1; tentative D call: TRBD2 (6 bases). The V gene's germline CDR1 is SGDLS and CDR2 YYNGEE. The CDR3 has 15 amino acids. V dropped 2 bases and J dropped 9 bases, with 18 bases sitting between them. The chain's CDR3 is CASSVGQGGIIEQFF. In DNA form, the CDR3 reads TGTGCCAGCAGCGTGGGGCAGGGAGGTATCATTGAGCAGTTCTTC.

The CDR3 region is CASRENRGDHV. In DNA, the CDR3 is TGTGCCAGCAGGGAAAATCGAGGGGATCACGTC. The chain recombines TRBV21-1 with TRBJ2-7; TRBD1 reflects the table's D call only, with no check against the DNA. TRBV21-1 is listed as a pseudogene. There are 11 residues in the CDR3.